This passage covers 20 T cell receptor beta chains from one sample sequenced in a study of blood T cell repertoires in COVID-19. The method was immunoSEQ multiplex PCR; TCRdb's version includes in-frame clones alone and lacks a portion of them. The sample has about 180,000 clones; approximately 87% are singletons. Sequenced material: peripheral blood. The receptors here all came from a man in his 70s with active or convalescent COVID-19.

This rearrangement joins TRBV19 to TRBJ1-5; TRBD1 matches at 9 bases. Germline values: CDR1 LNHDA, CDR2 SQIVND (reference sequence). V was pared by 10 bases and J by 2 bases, with 6 bases of the junction left unmatched. The CDR3 is 14 residues long. In nucleotides, the CDR3 is TGTGCCAAACACAGGGGGCGAGGCAATCAGCCCCAGCATTTT. Amino acids: CAKHRGRGNQPQHF.

The chain joins TRBV6-5 to TRBJ2-2, with a tentative D call TRBD1 (6 bases). Germline values: CDR1 MNHEY, CDR2 SVGAGI. There are 16 residues in the CDR3. V lost 2 bases, J lost 5 bases, and 15 bases lay in between. The CDR3 sequence is CASSYRPQGSTGELFF. The CDR3 DNA sequence: TGTGCCAGCAGTTACAGACCCCAGGGGTCGACCGGGGAGCTGTTTTTT.

This rearrangement joins TRBV18 to TRBJ1-2; D call uncertain. V dropped 3 bases and J dropped 1 base, with 6 bases sitting between them. The CDR3 is 13 amino acids. Germline V gene data show CDR1 as KGHSH and CDR2 as LQKENI. The CDR3 sequence: CASSPAHNYGYTF. The CDR3 DNA follows: TGTGCCAGCTCACCGGCACATAACTATGGCTACACCTTC.

The chain joins TRBV30 to TRBJ2-6; D unresolved. There are 14 residues in the CDR3. V was trimmed by 2 bases and J by 1 base, leaving 6 bases between them. In germline, CDR1 is GTSNPN, CDR2 SVGIG (reference sequence). The CDR3, as DNA: TGTGCCTGGAGTTTAAAATCTGGGGCCAACGTCCTGACTTTC. Protein sequence: CAWSLKSGANVLTF. Based on the CDR3 plus reference TRBV30 and TRBJ2-6, the full variable domain is SQTIHQWPATLVQPVGSPLSLECTVEGTSNPNLYWYRQAAGRGLQLLFYSVGIGQISSEVPQNLSASRPQDRQFILSSKKLLLSDSGFYLCAWSLKSGANVLTFGAGSRLTVL.

The sample holds a few counts of this clone. The rearrangement joins TRBV11-2 to TRBJ2-7; 8 bases are a match to TRBD2. Germline values: CDR1 SGHAT, CDR2 FQNNGV. This CDR3 contains 14 residues. V was pared by 5 bases and J by 3 bases, with 6 bases of the junction left unmatched. CDR3 coding DNA: TGTGCCAGCAGCCTGGCGGGGGGTGGCTACGAGCAGTACTTC. This translates into CASSLAGGGYEQYF. The whole variable domain, filled in from reference TRBV11-2 and TRBJ2-7, reads EAGVAQSPRYKIIEKRQSVAFWCNPISGHATLYWYQQILGQGPKLLIQFQNNGVVDDSQLPKDRFSAERLKGVDSTLKIQPAKLEDSAVYLCASSLAGGGYEQYFGPGTRLTVT.

The chain is built from TRBV6-2 or TRBV6-3 and TRBJ1-6; the D gene is possibly TRBD1 (6 bases). CDR1 is MNHEY, CDR2 SVGEGT, per germline. Deletions cut 2 bases from V and 6 bases from J, with 11 bases between. The CDR3 covers 15 residues. As DNA, the CDR3 is TGTGCCAGCAGTTACGGGACACGGGTTAATTCACCCCTCCACTTT. This codes for CASSYGTRVNSPLHF.

This clone was counted between two and nine times. This chain connects TRBV27 to TRBJ1-1, with D maybe TRBD1 (5 bases). The CDR3 extends over 16 amino acids. Between the trimmed V and J ends, which lost 5 bases and 3 bases, there was a span of 19 bases. Germline V gene lookup returns CDR1 MNHEY and CDR2 SMNVEV (reference sequence). The CDR3 sequence is CASSPMNLDSYTEAFF. As DNA, the CDR3 is TGTGCCAGCAGTCCAATGAACCTAGACAGTTACACTGAAGCTTTCTTT.

The gene calls are TRBV5-4 and TRBJ1-4; D gene ambiguous. CDR3 length equals 15 residues. Trimming removed 0 bases at V and 8 bases at J, with 14 bases between. Germline CDR1 and CDR2: SGHNT and YYREEE (reference sequence). CDR3 sequence reads: CASSLGAAGGEKLFF. CDR3 bases: TGTGCCAGCAGCTTGGGCGCTGCTGGAGGCGAAAAACTGTTTTTT.

The CDR3 DNA reads as TGTGCCAGCAGTGCGGGGAACATTCAGTACTTC. Residues: CASSAGNIQYF. The chain links TRBV25-1 to TRBJ2-4; TRBD2 might be the D (5 bases). V was trimmed by 4 bases and J by 7 bases, leaving 5 bases between them. The CDR3 length is 11 residues. Germline CDR1 is MGHDK and CDR2 is SYGVNS.

This clone was counted between two and nine times. The gene calls are TRBV24-1 and TRBJ2-1; possible D gene TRBD2, 7 bases. The ends were cut back, 2 bases at V and 9 bases at J, with 22 bases in the middle. Per germline, CDR1 KGHDR and CDR2 SFDVKD. The CDR3 is 17 amino acids. For the CDR3, the DNA is TGTGCCACCAGTGATTGGGAGGGGGTAGCAGGATCGGGTGAGCAGTTCTTC. It translates to CATSDWEGVAGSGEQFF.

The CDR3 reads CASSQGVGTPYEQYF. The CDR3, as DNA: TGTGCCAGCAGCCAAGGCGTCGGGACACCTTACGAGCAGTACTTC. V gene TRBV14 combines with J gene TRBJ2-7; a possible D gene is TRBD1 (6 bases). V shed 1 base and J shed 4 bases, with 14 bases lying between them. The CDR3 totals 15 residues. Per germline, CDR1 SGHDN and CDR2 FVKESK.

This sequence joins TRBV5-4 and TRBJ1-2; D is unclear. In germline, CDR1 is SGHNT, CDR2 YYREEE (reference sequence). V was shortened by 4 bases and J by 4 bases, with 20 bases between the two germline ends. CDR3 size: 16 residues. The CDR3 region is CASSSRDGIVLYGYTF. CDR3 nucleotide sequence: TGTGCCAGCAGCAGTCGAGACGGGATAGTTCTCTATGGCTACACCTTC.

Worth noting for this clone: At the DNA level, this CDR3 is encoded by other sequences in the same sample as well. The chain recombines TRBV5-4 with TRBJ1-1, with D maybe TRBD1 (5 bases). Germline loops: CDR1 SGHNT, CDR2 YYREEE (reference sequence). Deletions cut 0 bases from V and 1 base from J, with 7 bases between. There are 14 residues in the CDR3. CDR3 sequence: CASSLDRPNTEAFF. Here the CDR3 DNA reads TGTGCCAGCAGCTTGGACAGGCCGAACACTGAAGCTTTCTTT.

J is TRBJ1-5 and V is TRBV7-9, with D maybe TRBD1 (6 bases). Germline V CDR1 and CDR2: SEHNR, FQNEAQ (reference sequence). There are 15 residues in the CDR3. Between the trimmed V and J ends, which lost 5 bases and 2 bases, there was a span of 13 bases. Here the CDR3 reads CASSPIGGGNQPQHF. CDR3 bases: TGTGCCAGCAGCCCTATAGGGGGGGGCAATCAGCCCCAGCATTTT.

This clone was seen more than once but under ten times. The chain recombines TRBV27 with TRBJ2-7, with 10 bases lining up with TRBD2. Germline V lookup: CDR1 MNHEY, CDR2 SMNVEV (reference sequence). V trimming: 7 bases; J trimming: 6 bases; junction bases outside the gene matches: 15. This CDR3 has 16 amino acids. CDR3 bases: TGTGCCAGCATTCCGCAAGCTACTAGCGGGAAGATCGAGCAGTACTTC. Protein: CASIPQATSGKIEQYF.

This chain links TRBV2 with TRBJ2-2; 7 bases match TRBD1. This CDR3 is 14 amino acids long. Trimming at V came to 6 bases and at J to 4 bases, leaving 5 bases not matched to a gene. Germline CDR1 and CDR2: SNHLY and FYNNEI. The CDR3 loop reads CASRATGFTGELFF. CDR3 in DNA: TGTGCCAGCAGGGCGACAGGGTTCACCGGGGAGCTGTTTTTT.

The chain recombines TRBV10-1 with TRBJ2-5, with D unresolved. V lost 2 bases, J lost 4 bases, and 14 bases lay in between. CDR1 and CDR2 from the germline V gene are WNHNN and SYGVQD (reference sequence). This CDR3 region has 15 residues. As DNA, the CDR3 is TGCGCCAGCAGTGAGAGAAACCCCCCGGGAGAGACCCAGTACTTC. The encoded protein is CASSERNPPGETQYF.

This chain links TRBV6-5 with TRBJ2-7, with 8 bases that match TRBD1. CDR1 is MNHEY and CDR2 is SVGAGI in the germline V gene. The CDR3 is 14 amino acids. Trimming at V came to 6 bases and at J to 3 bases, leaving 7 bases not matched to a gene. CDR3 sequence reads: CASRQTGAVYEQYF. The CDR3, as DNA: TGTGCCAGCAGACAGACAGGGGCCGTCTACGAGCAGTACTTC.

This rearrangement joins TRBV5-1 to TRBJ1-3, with TRBD1 identical over 8 bases. Losses at the gene ends were 4 bases for V and 0 bases for J; bases not matched to a gene: 3. The CDR3 has 15 amino acids. Germline V gene lookup returns CDR1 SGHRS and CDR2 YFSETQ. CDR3 nucleotides: TGCGCCAGCAGCACGGACAGGGCCTCTGGAAACACCATATATTTT. Amino acids: CASSTDRASGNTIYF.

This chain joins TRBV3-1 (or the pseudogene TRBV3-2) and TRBJ1-1; D gene uncertain. The CDR3 sequence is 21 residues long. Trimming cost V 0 bases and J 0 bases, with 26 bases left between them. Germline V lookup: CDR1 LGHDT, CDR2 YNNKEL (reference sequence). The CDR3 loop reads CASSQDNRGVSWLGMNTEAFF. The DNA of the CDR3 is TGTGCCAGCAGCCAAGATAATCGGGGAGTGAGCTGGTTGGGCATGAACACTGAAGCTTTCTTT.